This T cell receptor (beta chain) derives from a study of T-cell memory formation after mild COVID-19. The sample holds a few counts of this clonotype. The antigen is undetermined. Findings and caveats of the study: CD4+ clones that contracted lay mainly in CM and EM; CD8+ ones lay in EMRA. The authors did not confirm SARS-CoV-2 specificity of second-wave clones peaking day 37. The study found balanced CD4/CD8 in clones contracting day 15 to 85 and a CD4+ lean in later expanders.

TCRdb re-derived calls from the 5' RACE reads in MiXCR, one entry per CDR3 protein. This table has about 620,000 distinct CDR3 sequences, more than 15% appearing once. Germline V gene data show CDR1 as LGHDT and CDR2 as YNNKEL (reference sequence). V lost 5 bases and J lost 7, with 8 bases in between. This CDR3 contains 12 residues. This clonotype was obtained from an adult woman who had mild COVID-19 (a few samples of this study predate the infection). Cell type and time point are not known. Sequenced sample: PBMCs or a T cell subset sorted from them (not recorded which). The chain uses TRBV3-1 and TRBJ2-2, with unresolved D. CDR3 in DNA: TGTGCCAGCAGCGTCACGGGCGGGGAGCTGTTTTTT. Amino acids: CASSVTGGELFF. The full variable domain, rest sourced from reference TRBV3-1 and TRBJ2-2, is DTAVSQTPKYLVTQMGNDKSIKCEQNLGHDTMYWYKQDSKKFLKIMFSYNNKELIINETVPNRFSPKSPDKAHLNLHINSLELGDSAVYFCASSVTGGELFFGEGSRLTVL.